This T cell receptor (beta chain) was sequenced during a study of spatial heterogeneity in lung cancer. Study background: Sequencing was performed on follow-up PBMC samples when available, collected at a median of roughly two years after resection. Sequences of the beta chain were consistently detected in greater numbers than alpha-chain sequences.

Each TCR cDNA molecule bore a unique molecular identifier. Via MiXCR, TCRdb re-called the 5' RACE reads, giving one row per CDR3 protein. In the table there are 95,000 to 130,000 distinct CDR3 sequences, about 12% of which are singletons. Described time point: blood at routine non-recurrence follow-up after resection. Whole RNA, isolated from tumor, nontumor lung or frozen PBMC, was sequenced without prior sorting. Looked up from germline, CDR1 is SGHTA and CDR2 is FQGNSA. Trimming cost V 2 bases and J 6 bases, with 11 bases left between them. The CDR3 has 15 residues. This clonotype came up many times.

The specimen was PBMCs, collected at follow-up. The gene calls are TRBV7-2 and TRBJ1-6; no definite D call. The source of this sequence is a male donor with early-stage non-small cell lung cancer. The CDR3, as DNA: TGTGCCAGCAGCTTAAGGTCTCGGGGTAATTCACCCCTCCACTTT. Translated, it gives CASSLRSRGNSPLHF.